Listed here is a single T cell receptor (beta chain). Other DNA sequences in this specimen translate into the identical CDR3. This record comes from a study of blood T cell repertoires in COVID-19. Assay: immunoSEQ multiplex PCR; the TCRdb copy retains only in-frame clones and omits some. The table lists roughly 220,000 clones, around nine tenths of them singletons. The CDR3 length is 13 residues. The junction had 3 bases not matched to a gene; V was cut back by 2 bases and J by 8 bases. Germline V gives CDR1 MNHEY, CDR2 SVGEGT. Enrollees, about 18 to 90 years old, lived in about two dozen US areas. Each participant's cohort was designated according to participant-reported clinical history.

Material for sequencing was PBMCs or T cells enriched from blood (not recorded which). The chain carries TRBV6-2 or TRBV6-3 and TRBJ1-1; TRBD1 aligns across 9 bases. The origin of this receptor is a woman aged 45 to 65 with acute COVID-19. The CDR3 region is CASSYPGTGEAFF. CDR3 DNA sequence: TGTGCCAGCAGTTACCCAGGGACAGGGGAAGCTTTCTTT.